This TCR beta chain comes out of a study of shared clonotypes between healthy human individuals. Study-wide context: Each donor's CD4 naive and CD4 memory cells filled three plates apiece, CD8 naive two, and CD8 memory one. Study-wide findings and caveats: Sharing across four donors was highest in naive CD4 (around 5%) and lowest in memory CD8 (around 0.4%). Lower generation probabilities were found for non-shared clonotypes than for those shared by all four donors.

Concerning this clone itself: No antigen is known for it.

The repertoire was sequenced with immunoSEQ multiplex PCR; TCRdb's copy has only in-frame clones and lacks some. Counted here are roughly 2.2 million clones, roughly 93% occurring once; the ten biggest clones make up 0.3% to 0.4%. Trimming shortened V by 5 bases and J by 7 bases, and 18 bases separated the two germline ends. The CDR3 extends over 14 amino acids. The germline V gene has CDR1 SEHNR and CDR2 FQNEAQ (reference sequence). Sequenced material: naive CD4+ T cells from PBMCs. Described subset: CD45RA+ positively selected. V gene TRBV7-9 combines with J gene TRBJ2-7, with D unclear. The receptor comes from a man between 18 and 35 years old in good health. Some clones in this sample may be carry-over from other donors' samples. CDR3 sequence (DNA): TGTGCCAGCAGCGCATCAAACGGACGACGAGAGCAGTACTTC. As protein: CASSASNGRREQYF.